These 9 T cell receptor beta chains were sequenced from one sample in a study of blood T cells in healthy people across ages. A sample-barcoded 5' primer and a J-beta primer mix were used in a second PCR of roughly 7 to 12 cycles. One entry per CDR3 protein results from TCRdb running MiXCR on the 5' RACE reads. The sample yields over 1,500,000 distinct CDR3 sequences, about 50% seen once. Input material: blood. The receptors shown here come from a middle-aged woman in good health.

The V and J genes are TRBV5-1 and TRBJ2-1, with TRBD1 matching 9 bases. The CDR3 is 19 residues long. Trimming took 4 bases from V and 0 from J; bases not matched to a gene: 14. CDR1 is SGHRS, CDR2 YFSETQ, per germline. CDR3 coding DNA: TGCGCCAGCAGCCCCTGGACAAGACAGGGGGGCCTCTCCTACAATGAGCAGTTCTTC. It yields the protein CASSPWTRQGGLSYNEQFF. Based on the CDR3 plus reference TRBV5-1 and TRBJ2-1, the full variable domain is KAGVTQTPRYLIKTRGQQVTLSCSPISGHRSVSWYQQTPGQGLQFLFEYFSETQRNKGNFPGRFSGRQFSNSRSEMNVSTLELGDSALYLCASSPWTRQGGLSYNEQFFGPGTRLTVL.

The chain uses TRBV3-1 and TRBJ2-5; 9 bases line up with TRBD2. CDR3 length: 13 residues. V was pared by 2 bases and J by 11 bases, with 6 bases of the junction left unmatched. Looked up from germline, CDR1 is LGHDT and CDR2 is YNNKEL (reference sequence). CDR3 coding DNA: TGTGCCAGCAGCCAATGGCTTAGCGGGGGACAGTACTTC. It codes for CASSQWLSGGQYF.

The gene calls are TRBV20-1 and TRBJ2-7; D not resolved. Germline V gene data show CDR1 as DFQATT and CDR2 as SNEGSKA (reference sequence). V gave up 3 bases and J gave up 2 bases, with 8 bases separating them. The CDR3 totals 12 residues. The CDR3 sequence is CSASAAPYEQYF. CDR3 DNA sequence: TGCAGTGCTAGTGCCGCTCCCTACGAGCAGTACTTC.

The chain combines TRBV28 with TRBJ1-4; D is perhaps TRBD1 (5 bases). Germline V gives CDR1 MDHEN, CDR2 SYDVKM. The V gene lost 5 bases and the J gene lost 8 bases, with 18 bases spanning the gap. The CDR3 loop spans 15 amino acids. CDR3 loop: CASSTLAGLKEKLFF. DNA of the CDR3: TGTGCCAGCAGTACACTGGCAGGGTTGAAGGAAAAACTGTTTTTT.

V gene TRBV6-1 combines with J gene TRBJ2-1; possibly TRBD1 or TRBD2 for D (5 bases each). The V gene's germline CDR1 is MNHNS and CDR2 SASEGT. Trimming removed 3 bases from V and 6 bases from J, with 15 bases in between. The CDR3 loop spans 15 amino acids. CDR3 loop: CASSDRERLINEQFF. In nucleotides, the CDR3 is TGTGCCAGCAGTGACAGGGAGCGGTTGATCAATGAGCAGTTCTTC.

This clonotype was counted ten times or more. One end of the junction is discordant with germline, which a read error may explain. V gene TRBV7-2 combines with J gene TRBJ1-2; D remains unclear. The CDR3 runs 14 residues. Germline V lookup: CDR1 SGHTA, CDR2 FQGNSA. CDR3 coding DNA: TGCGCCAGCAGCTTGGACGGTCTTGACTATGGCTACACCTTC. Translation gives CASSLDGLDYGYTF.

Here the CDR3 DNA reads TGCAGTGCTAGAGCGACTAGCGGGGGGGATTGGGCCTACAATGAGCAGTTCTTC. Translation: CSARATSGGDWAYNEQFF. The rearrangement joins TRBV20-1 to TRBJ2-1; TRBD2 matches at 14 bases. Per the germline V gene, CDR1 is DFQATT and CDR2 is SNEGSKA (reference sequence). The V and J ends lost 1 base and 2 bases, in that order; junction bases with no gene match: 7. There are 18 residues in the CDR3.

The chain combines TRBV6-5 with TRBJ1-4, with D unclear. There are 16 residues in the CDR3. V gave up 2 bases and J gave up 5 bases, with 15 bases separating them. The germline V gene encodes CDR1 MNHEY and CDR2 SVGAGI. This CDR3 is CASSYDPLASNEKLFF. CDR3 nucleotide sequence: TGTGCCAGCAGTTACGACCCGTTGGCCTCCAATGAAAAACTGTTTTTT.

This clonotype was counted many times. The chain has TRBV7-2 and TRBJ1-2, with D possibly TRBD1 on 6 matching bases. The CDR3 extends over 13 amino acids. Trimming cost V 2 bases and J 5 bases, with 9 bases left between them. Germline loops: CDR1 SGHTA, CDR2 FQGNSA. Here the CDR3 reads CASSLQQGYGYTF. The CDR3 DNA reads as TGTGCCAGCAGCTTACAACAGGGATATGGCTACACCTTC. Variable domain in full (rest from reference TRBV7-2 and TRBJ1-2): GAGVSQSPSNKVTEKGKDVELRCDPISGHTALYWYRQSLGQGLEFLIYFQGNSAPDKSGLPSDRFSAERTGGSVSTLTIQRTQQEDSAVYLCASSLQQGYGYTFGSGTRLTVV.